There are many counts of the clone carrying this TCR beta chain. Its matching antigen is unknown. This specimen comes from a study of neurological immune-mediated disorders. V trimming: 2 bases; J trimming: 3 bases; junction bases outside the gene matches: 3. This CDR3 contains 16 residues. Germline V CDR1 and CDR2: SGHAT, FQNNGV. General observations from the study: None of the CDR3 amino acid sequences in expanded clones turned up in more than one subject, which points to private repertoires in all groups.

Synthesis of cDNA used 5'RACE (with 10-nucleotide random UMIs). One entry per CDR3 protein results from TCRdb running MiXCR on the 5' RACE reads. The sample has 27,000 or so distinct CDR3 sequences; around 16% are singletons. The J gene is TRBJ2-3, the V gene TRBV11-2, with TRBD2 matching 12 bases. Sequencing used PBMCs. The TCR comes from a man between 65 and 85 years old in good health. This chain's CDR3 is CASSLLAGGLTDTQYF. In DNA form, the CDR3 reads TGTGCCAGCAGCTTACTAGCGGGGGGGCTGACAGATACGCAGTATTTT.